A selection of T cell receptor beta chains follows, all from one sample in a study of blood T cell repertoires in COVID-19. Sequencing used immunoSEQ multiplex PCR; TCRdb keeps in-frame clones, though not all of them. The table includes 95,000 to 150,000 clones, over 75% detected once. Material: peripheral blood. The receptors shown here come from a man in his fifties with acute or convalescent COVID-19. Both conserved end residues are part of each CDR3. Fields, in order: D gene, clone size, V gene, J gene, CDR3 protein, CDR3 DNA. A D gene is named only where the DNA matches it firmly. Size is omitted from some rows. Given values are once, few, many or a class for expanded clones.

d_gene: TRBD2; abundance: NA; v_gene: TRBV15; j_gene: TRBJ2-3; CDR3aa: CATSRDPGGASTDTQYF; CDR3nt: TGTGCCACCAGCAGAGATCCGGGGGGTGCTAGCACAGATACGCAGTATTTT
d_gene: TRBD2; abundance: NA; v_gene: TRBV11-2; j_gene: TRBJ2-3; CDR3aa: CASSPDRGGATDTQYF; CDR3nt: TGTGCCAGCAGCCCAGACCGGGGGGGAGCCACAGATACGCAGTATTTT
d_gene: TRBD1; abundance: few; v_gene: TRBV5-1; j_gene: TRBJ1-6; CDR3aa: CASSLAGQGYSPLHF; CDR3nt: TGCGCCAGCAGCTTGGCGGGACAGGGGTACTCACCCCTCCACTTT
d_gene: TRBD2; abundance: NA; v_gene: TRBV30; j_gene: TRBJ2-7; CDR3aa: CAWSTTSGAPYEQYF; CDR3nt: TGTGCCTGGAGTACGACTAGCGGGGCTCCCTACGAGCAGTACTTC
d_gene: TRBD1; abundance: NA; v_gene: TRBV18; j_gene: TRBJ1-4; CDR3aa: CASSPLTGASNEKLFF; CDR3nt: TGTGCCAGCTCACCTCTCACAGGGGCGTCTAATGAAAAACTGTTTTTT
d_gene: TRBD1; abundance: NA; v_gene: TRBV18; j_gene: TRBJ1-5; CDR3aa: CASSPDRVGNQPQHF; CDR3nt: TGTGCCAGCTCACCGGACAGGGTTGGCAATCAGCCCCAGCATTTT
d_gene: NA; abundance: once; v_gene: TRBV24-1; j_gene: TRBJ2-7; CDR3aa: CATSDSQGGNEQYF; CDR3nt: TGTGCCACCAGTGATAGCCAGGGGGGAAACGAGCAGTACTTC
d_gene: TRBD2; abundance: NA; v_gene: TRBV6-5; j_gene: TRBJ2-7; CDR3aa: CASRDKAGPSYEQYF; CDR3nt: TGTGCCAGCAGAGATAAAGCGGGACCCTCCTACGAGCAGTACTTC
d_gene: NA; abundance: NA; v_gene: TRBV5-1; j_gene: TRBJ1-4; CDR3aa: CASSFTAANEKLFF; CDR3nt: TGCGCCAGCAGCTTTACGGCGGCTAATGAAAAACTGTTTTTT
d_gene: NA; abundance: once; v_gene: TRBV3-1/TRBV3-2; j_gene: TRBJ1-1; CDR3aa: CASTFGGPGTEAFF; CDR3nt: TGTGCCAGCACCTTTGGAGGCCCGGGGACTGAAGCTTTCTTT
d_gene: NA; abundance: NA; v_gene: TRBV30; j_gene: TRBJ2-4; CDR3aa: CAWSPRSNIQYF; CDR3nt: TGTGCCTGGAGCCCGAGGAGTAACATTCAGTACTTC
d_gene: NA; abundance: NA; v_gene: TRBV19; j_gene: TRBJ2-7; CDR3aa: CASSMRRDSYEQYF; CDR3nt: TGTGCCAGTAGTATGCGGCGGGACTCCTACGAGCAGTACTTC
d_gene: NA; abundance: NA; v_gene: TRBV7-9; j_gene: TRBJ2-2; CDR3aa: CASSSGAGMNTGELFF; CDR3nt: TGTGCCAGCAGCTCCGGTGCCGGGATGAACACCGGGGAGCTGTTTTTT
d_gene: NA; abundance: NA; v_gene: TRBV3-1/TRBV3-2; j_gene: TRBJ2-7; CDR3aa: CASSQLAKSRYKNSEQYF; CDR3nt: TGTGCCAGCAGCCAACTTGCTAAGAGCAGGTACAAGAATAGCGAGCAGTACTTC
d_gene: NA; abundance: NA; v_gene: TRBV11-2; j_gene: TRBJ2-3; CDR3aa: CASSLDKTARRTDTQYF; CDR3nt: TGTGCCAGCAGCTTAGATAAGACTGCCAGACGGACAGATACGCAGTATTTT
d_gene: TRBD2; abundance: NA; v_gene: TRBV6-1; j_gene: TRBJ2-1; CDR3aa: CASSEAGRLAGVSGEQFF; CDR3nt: TGTGCCAGCAGTGAAGCCGGTCGCCTAGCGGGAGTATCTGGTGAGCAGTTCTTC
d_gene: TRBD1; abundance: NA; v_gene: TRBV18; j_gene: TRBJ1-3; CDR3aa: CASSGQAKSSGNTIYF; CDR3nt: TGTGCCAGCTCGGGACAGGCGAAAAGCTCTGGAAACACCATATATTTT
d_gene: NA; abundance: NA; v_gene: TRBV4-1; j_gene: TRBJ2-1; CDR3aa: CASSQGIELEQFF; CDR3nt: TGCGCCAGCAGCCAAGGCATTGAACTCGAGCAGTTCTTC
d_gene: TRBD2; abundance: NA; v_gene: TRBV5-1; j_gene: TRBJ2-1; CDR3aa: CASSSSVGLAGGRNEQFF; CDR3nt: TGCGCCAGCAGCTCTTCAGTAGGACTAGCGGGGGGGAGAAATGAGCAGTTCTTC
d_gene: NA; abundance: NA; v_gene: TRBV28; j_gene: TRBJ1-5; CDR3aa: CASSPFDQPQHF; CDR3nt: TGTGCCAGCAGTCCCTTCGATCAGCCCCAGCATTTT
d_gene: TRBD2; abundance: NA; v_gene: TRBV27; j_gene: TRBJ2-5; CDR3aa: CASSSELAGTTQETQYF; CDR3nt: TGTGCCAGCAGTTCGGAACTAGCGGGGACCACCCAAGAGACCCAGTACTTC
d_gene: TRBD1; abundance: NA; v_gene: TRBV11-3; j_gene: TRBJ2-4; CDR3aa: CASSLGTGSAKNIQYF; CDR3nt: TGTGCCAGCAGCTTAGGGACAGGGTCGGCCAAAAACATTCAGTACTTC
d_gene: TRBD2; abundance: NA; v_gene: TRBV2; j_gene: TRBJ2-3; CDR3aa: CASTEREPPDTQYF; CDR3nt: TGTGCCAGCACGGAGCGGGAGCCCCCAGATACGCAGTATTTT
d_gene: NA; abundance: NA; v_gene: TRBV4-1; j_gene: TRBJ2-1; CDR3aa: CASSQEGDFYNEQFF; CDR3nt: TGCGCCAGCAGCCAAGAGGGGGACTTCTACAATGAGCAGTTCTTC
d_gene: NA; abundance: NA; v_gene: TRBV9; j_gene: TRBJ2-1; CDR3aa: CASSFTILSYNEQFF; CDR3nt: TGTGCCAGCAGCTTTACTATCCTCTCCTACAATGAGCAGTTCTTC
d_gene: TRBD2; abundance: once; v_gene: TRBV10-3; j_gene: TRBJ2-7; CDR3aa: CAISETDASGSYEQYF; CDR3nt: TGTGCCATCAGTGAGACCGACGCTAGCGGGTCCTACGAGCAGTACTTC
d_gene: NA; abundance: NA; v_gene: TRBV25-1; j_gene: TRBJ1-2; CDR3aa: CASSVYPSGYTF; CDR3nt: TGTGCCAGCAGTGTATACCCGTCGGGCTACACCTTC
d_gene: TRBD1; abundance: NA; v_gene: TRBV3-1/TRBV3-2; j_gene: TRBJ2-2; CDR3aa: CASSQERGGALDTGELFF; CDR3nt: TGTGCCAGCAGCCAAGAAAGAGGGGGCGCCTTGGACACCGGGGAGCTGTTTTTT
d_gene: NA; abundance: NA; v_gene: TRBV29-1; j_gene: TRBJ1-1; CDR3aa: CSVEESLMAAEAFF; CDR3nt: TGCAGCGTTGAGGAGTCATTGATGGCCGCTGAAGCTTTCTTT
d_gene: NA; abundance: NA; v_gene: TRBV5-6; j_gene: TRBJ1-5; CDR3aa: CASSRTDSNQPQHF; CDR3nt: TGTGCCAGCAGCAGGACAGACAGCAATCAGCCCCAGCATTTT
d_gene: NA; abundance: NA; v_gene: TRBV4-3; j_gene: TRBJ2-6; CDR3aa: CASSQEGLSGANVLTF; CDR3nt: TGCGCCAGCAGCCAAGAGGGCCTCTCTGGGGCCAACGTCCTGACTTTC
d_gene: TRBD2; abundance: NA; v_gene: TRBV11-3; j_gene: TRBJ2-1; CDR3aa: CASSWAGGSSYNEQFF; CDR3nt: TGTGCCAGCAGTTGGGCGGGGGGAAGCTCCTACAATGAGCAGTTCTTC
d_gene: TRBD1; abundance: few; v_gene: TRBV7-6; j_gene: TRBJ1-3; CDR3aa: CASSSILTGGSGNTIYF; CDR3nt: TGTGCCAGCAGCTCCATCCTTACAGGGGGCTCTGGAAACACCATATATTTT
d_gene: TRBD2; abundance: NA; v_gene: TRBV3-1/TRBV3-2; j_gene: TRBJ2-5; CDR3aa: CASRWTSGSETQYF; CDR3nt: TGTGCCAGCAGGTGGACTAGCGGGAGCGAGACCCAGTACTTC
d_gene: NA; abundance: few; v_gene: TRBV6-2/TRBV6-3; j_gene: TRBJ2-7; CDR3aa: CASSYLDLAVEQYF; CDR3nt: TGTGCCAGCAGTTACCTGGACTTGGCGGTCGAGCAGTACTTC
d_gene: NA; abundance: few; v_gene: TRBV2; j_gene: TRBJ2-1; CDR3aa: CASSSESSYNEQFF; CDR3nt: TGTGCCAGCAGTTCGGAGAGCTCCTACAATGAGCAGTTCTTC
d_gene: NA; abundance: few; v_gene: TRBV6-1; j_gene: TRBJ1-5; CDR3aa: CASSEAGRVNQPQHF; CDR3nt: TGTGCCAGCAGTGAAGCTGGCAGGGTCAATCAGCCCCAGCATTTT
d_gene: NA; abundance: NA; v_gene: TRBV6-5; j_gene: TRBJ1-6; CDR3aa: CASSRSPENSPLHF; CDR3nt: TGTGCCAGCAGTCGCTCACCGGAGAATTCACCCCTCCACTTT
d_gene: TRBD1; abundance: NA; v_gene: TRBV9; j_gene: TRBJ2-7; CDR3aa: CASSPLRTGAYEQYF; CDR3nt: TGTGCCAGCAGCCCCCTGAGGACAGGGGCATACGAGCAGTACTTC
d_gene: NA; abundance: NA; v_gene: TRBV5-5; j_gene: TRBJ2-1; CDR3aa: CASSLEEARDEQFF; CDR3nt: TGTGCCAGCAGCTTGGAAGAAGCGCGCGATGAGCAGTTCTTC
d_gene: NA; abundance: NA; v_gene: TRBV15; j_gene: TRBJ1-5; CDR3aa: CATSLDRNSNQPQHF; CDR3nt: TGTGCCACCAGTCTGGACAGAAATAGCAATCAGCCCCAGCATTTT
d_gene: NA; abundance: NA; v_gene: TRBV10-1; j_gene: TRBJ1-1; CDR3aa: CASSDRGASVTEAFF; CDR3nt: TGCGCCAGCAGTGATCGGGGGGCCTCAGTCACTGAAGCTTTCTTT
d_gene: NA; abundance: NA; v_gene: TRBV21-1; j_gene: TRBJ1-2; CDR3aa: CASSKGGGTNYGYTF; CDR3nt: TGTGCCAGCAGCAAAGGGGGCGGAACTAACTATGGCTACACCTTC
d_gene: NA; abundance: NA; v_gene: TRBV18; j_gene: TRBJ2-7; CDR3aa: CASSPQGTYEQYF; CDR3nt: TGTGCCAGCTCACCACAGGGGACCTACGAGCAGTACTTC
d_gene: NA; abundance: NA; v_gene: TRBV5-5; j_gene: TRBJ1-2; CDR3aa: CASGSHQGEGYTF; CDR3nt: TGTGCCAGCGGGTCTCATCAGGGTGAGGGCTACACCTTC
d_gene: NA; abundance: NA; v_gene: TRBV4-1; j_gene: TRBJ2-3; CDR3aa: CASSQDLARDSSTDTQYF; CDR3nt: TGCGCCAGCAGCCAAGATCTCGCCAGGGATTCTAGCACAGATACGCAGTATTTT
d_gene: TRBD1; abundance: NA; v_gene: TRBV5-4; j_gene: TRBJ2-7; CDR3aa: CASSLERDSQQYF; CDR3nt: TGTGCCAGCAGCTTGGAGAGGGACAGCCAGCAGTACTTC
d_gene: TRBD2; abundance: NA; v_gene: TRBV20-1; j_gene: TRBJ2-5; CDR3aa: CSASPGLAGETQYF; CDR3nt: TGCAGTGCTAGTCCGGGACTAGCAGGAGAGACCCAGTACTTC
d_gene: TRBD2; abundance: once; v_gene: TRBV30; j_gene: TRBJ2-1; CDR3aa: CAWSGVTAGVSGNNEQFF; CDR3nt: TGTGCCTGGAGCGGCGTAACGGCGGGAGTGAGTGGCAACAATGAGCAGTTCTTC